This T cell receptor beta chain was captured in a study of patients and donors after allogeneic stem cell transplantation. Germline-derived CDR1 and CDR2 are SGHTA and FQGNSA. The V and J ends lost 4 bases and 5 bases respectively, with 18 bases between them. The CDR3 extends over 16 amino acids. This clonotype has only a few counts. TCRdb re-analysed the RT-PCR reads in MiXCR, keeping a single row per CDR3 protein. This sample has approximately 410,000 distinct CDR3 sequences, with 16% found just once. Sequences were obtained from blood, either unsorted or a sorted T cell fraction (not recorded which). This TCR was sampled from a human donor who was either an allogeneic HSCT recipient or a stem cell or donor lymphocyte infusion donor (not recorded which). It is not recorded whose cells these are; they may come from a transplant donor. The genes are TRBV7-2 and TRBJ2-1; a possible D gene is TRBD2 (6 bases). This chain's CDR3 is CASSWGSRLGHNEQFF. The CDR3, as DNA: TGTGCCAGCAGCTGGGGATCCAGACTAGGCCACAATGAGCAGTTCTTC.